This record covers a single T cell receptor beta chain. Its antigen is as yet unknown. The data derive from a study of CD8+ T cells in alopecia areata. Study outcomes and limitations: Sharing of TCRs across patients appeared less clear than in mice, possibly for HLA-related reasons. Lesional scalp displayed greater clonality than normal scalp, most notably in alopecia totalis/universalis.

The V gene's germline CDR1 is GTSNPN and CDR2 SVGIG (reference sequence). This CDR3 spans 11 amino acids. The germline V and J ends were trimmed by 4 bases and 0 bases, with 3 bases remaining between them. Extracted RNA was reverse transcribed into cDNA, the sequencing template. Data came from immunoSEQ multiplex PCR; TCRdb stores just in-frame clones and leaves some out. The sample shows around 210,000 clones, roughly three fifths of them seen only once. The source is a human donor in good health. The sample consisted of CD8+ T cells sorted from blood. The chain combines TRBV30 with TRBJ1-1; D gene ambiguous. The chain's CDR3 is CAWTVNTEAFF. The CDR3 nucleotides read TGTGCCTGGACGGTGAACACTGAAGCTTTCTTT.